Listed below are T cell receptor beta chains from one sample, sequenced in a study of T cells in Graves' hyperthyroidism and ophthalmopathy. TCRdb re-called the multiplex PCR reads with MiXCR, one entry per CDR3 protein. In the table there are 490,000 or so distinct CDR3 sequences, 16% of which are singletons. Sequenced input: blood. These receptors all come from a woman in her twenties or thirties with Graves' ophthalmopathy. CDR3s include the opening cysteine and the closing phenylalanine or tryptophan. D genes are given only for firm matches. Clone sizes are given selectively: once, few, many, or a class where the clone is expanded.

V: TRBV18; J: TRBJ2-6; D: .; size: .; DNA: TGTGCCAGCTCACCACCGGAGCTTTCTGGGGCCAACGTCCTGACTTTC; CDR3: CASSPPELSGANVLTF
V: TRBV6-1; J: TRBJ2-5; D: .; size: .; DNA: TGTGCCAGCGAAGCAAGGGGATACCAAGAGACCCAGTACTTC; CDR3: CASEARGYQETQYF
V: TRBV20-1; J: TRBJ1-1; D: .; size: many; DNA: TGCAGTGCTAAAGGCAGGGTGGACACTGAAGCTTTCTTT; CDR3: CSAKGRVDTEAFF
V: TRBV7-2; J: TRBJ1-5; D: TRBD1; size: few; DNA: TGTGCCAGCAGCTTAGCTGGGACAGCTAATCAGCCCCAGCATTTT; CDR3: CASSLAGTANQPQHF
V: TRBV14; J: TRBJ2-1; D: TRBD1; size: .; DNA: TGTGCCAGCAGCCCTAACAGGGGGAATGAGCAGTTCTTC; CDR3: CASSPNRGNEQFF
V: TRBV28; J: TRBJ2-3; D: .; size: many; DNA: TGTGCCAGCAGTCCCGATGTAGGTGGGGATACGCAGTATTTT; CDR3: CASSPDVGGDTQYF
V: TRBV5-1; J: TRBJ1-2; D: .; size: few; DNA: TGCGCCAGCAGCTTGGCCGACAGTCCATATGGCTACACCTTC; CDR3: CASSLADSPYGYTF
V: TRBV20-1; J: TRBJ2-3; D: .; size: .; DNA: TGCAGTGCCAGCAGTTGGGACTCCACAGATACGCAGTATTTT; CDR3: CSASSWDSTDTQYF
V: TRBV27; J: TRBJ2-1; D: .; size: once; DNA: TGTGCCAGCAGCCCGGGGGCCGCCTACAATGAGCAGTTCTTC; CDR3: CASSPGAAYNEQFF
V: TRBV19; J: TRBJ1-2; D: .; size: .; DNA: TGTGCCAGTAGTATCTTGGTGGAGGGCTATGGCTACACCTTC; CDR3: CASSILVEGYGYTF
V: TRBV4-3; J: TRBJ2-1; D: .; size: many; DNA: TGCGCCAGCAGCCAAGGCCTAGCATCCTACAATGAGCAGTTCTTC; CDR3: CASSQGLASYNEQFF
V: TRBV18; J: TRBJ1-4; D: TRBD1; size: many; DNA: TGTGCCAGCTCACCACCCAACAGGGGGCTTAATGAAAAACTGTTTTTT; CDR3: CASSPPNRGLNEKLFF
V: TRBV12-3/TRBV12-4; J: TRBJ2-7; D: .; size: many; DNA: TGTGCCAGCAGCCCTCACCCAGGGTCAAGGCTCGAGCAGTACTTC; CDR3: CASSPHPGSRLEQYF
V: TRBV29-1; J: TRBJ2-2; D: .; size: .; DNA: TGCAGCGCTCGCATCGATTCCACCGGGGGGCTGTTTTTT; CDR3: CSARIDSTGGLFF
V: TRBV5-1; J: TRBJ2-3; D: .; size: .; DNA: TGCGCCAGCAGCTCCCGGGATAGCGGCGCTAGCACAGATACGCAGTATTTT; CDR3: CASSSRDSGASTDTQYF
V: TRBV6-1; J: TRBJ1-5; D: .; size: many; DNA: TGTGCCAGCAGTGAACGGGGCGAGTTTGAGCCCCAGCATTTT; CDR3: CASSERGEFEPQHF
V: TRBV7-9; J: TRBJ1-5; D: TRBD1; size: .; DNA: TGTGCCAGCAGCCCGCAGGGGGGAGATCAGCCCCAGCATTTT; CDR3: CASSPQGGDQPQHF
V: TRBV20-1; J: TRBJ2-3; D: TRBD2; size: many; DNA: TGCAGTGCTAGTTACGGGACTAGCGCCAGCACAGATACGCAGTATTTT; CDR3: CSASYGTSASTDTQYF
V: TRBV7-3; J: TRBJ2-7; D: .; size: many; DNA: TGTGCCAGCAGCGTCCGGGACCCCCCTGGAGAGCAGTACTTC; CDR3: CASSVRDPPGEQYF
V: TRBV3-1; J: TRBJ2-1; D: .; size: many; DNA: TGTGCCAGCAGCCAAGTTTTGATAGCGGACAATGAGCAGTTCTTC; CDR3: CASSQVLIADNEQFF
V: TRBV7-3; J: TRBJ2-1; D: TRBD2; size: many; DNA: TGTGCCAGCAGCTTAGCGGCAGCGGGATATACCTACAATGAGCAGTTCTTC; CDR3: CASSLAAAGYTYNEQFF
V: TRBV9; J: TRBJ2-3; D: TRBD2; size: .; DNA: TGTGCCAGCAGCGTAGGACTAGCGGCAGATACGCAGTATTTT; CDR3: CASSVGLAADTQYF
V: TRBV20-1; J: TRBJ2-1; D: TRBD2; size: .; DNA: TGCAGTGCTAGTAACTGGGGGGGCAATGAGCAGTTCTTC; CDR3: CSASNWGGNEQFF
V: TRBV30; J: TRBJ2-1; D: .; size: many; DNA: TGTGCCTGGGCAGGGGTTTCCTACAATGAGCAGTTCTTC; CDR3: CAWAGVSYNEQFF
V: TRBV5-6; J: TRBJ2-6; D: .; size: .; DNA: TGTGCCAGCAGCCCGGAGGCTGGGGCCAACGTCCTGACTTTC; CDR3: CASSPEAGANVLTF
V: TRBV7-2; J: TRBJ2-1; D: .; size: many; DNA: TGTGCCAGCAGCTTATTACCGGGGTCCTACAATGAGCAGTTCTTC; CDR3: CASSLLPGSYNEQFF
V: TRBV7-9; J: TRBJ2-1; D: TRBD2; size: many; DNA: TGTGCCAGCAGCCCGGGACTAGCGGGAGTGGTTGAGCAGTTCTTC; CDR3: CASSPGLAGVVEQFF
V: TRBV7-6; J: TRBJ2-1; D: .; size: many; DNA: TGTGCCAGCAGCTTAGATGTGAGTGAGCAGTTCTTC; CDR3: CASSLDVSEQFF
V: TRBV30; J: TRBJ2-7; D: .; size: many; DNA: TGTGCCTGGCGGCAGTTAGGCGACGAGCAGTACTTC; CDR3: CAWRQLGDEQYF
V: TRBV11-2; J: TRBJ1-3; D: .; size: .; DNA: TGTGCCAGCCCAGGGAGGGGAAAGAGAAACACCATATATTTT; CDR3: CASPGRGKRNTIYF
V: TRBV7-2; J: TRBJ2-5; D: .; size: many; DNA: TGTGCCAGCAGCTTAGTTTCCCAGCTGGAGACCCAGTACTTC; CDR3: CASSLVSQLETQYF
V: TRBV7-2; J: TRBJ1-5; D: .; size: many; DNA: TGTGCCAGCAGCTTAGCGGGGACTGAAAATCAGCCCCAGCATTTT; CDR3: CASSLAGTENQPQHF
V: TRBV11-3; J: TRBJ1-4; D: TRBD1; size: many; DNA: TGTGCCAGCAGTCAGGGGGTCGGTGAAAAACTGTTTTTT; CDR3: CASSQGVGEKLFF
V: TRBV2; J: TRBJ1-3; D: .; size: many; DNA: TGTGCCAGCAGTGGAACATTAGGAAACACCATATATTTT; CDR3: CASSGTLGNTIYF
V: TRBV28; J: TRBJ2-2; D: .; size: .; DNA: TGTGCCAGCCTTACTATGCCGAACACCGGGGAGCTGTTTTTT; CDR3: CASLTMPNTGELFF
V: TRBV2; J: TRBJ2-1; D: TRBD2; size: many; DNA: TGTGCCAGCAGGAATAGCGGGAGGGGGGGGAATGAGCAGTTCTTC; CDR3: CASRNSGRGGNEQFF
V: TRBV28; J: TRBJ2-1; D: .; size: many; DNA: TGTGCCAGCAGGAGGCTCAGGAGCGGTCCCAGCTCCTACAATGAGCAGTTCTTC; CDR3: CASRRLRSGPSSYNEQFF
V: TRBV11-2; J: TRBJ2-3; D: .; size: .; DNA: TGTGCCAGCAGCTTACTCCCGGGATGGGATACGCAGTATTTT; CDR3: CASSLLPGWDTQYF
V: TRBV30; J: TRBJ1-2; D: .; size: many; DNA: TGTGCCTGGAGTGTCAACAGGGCTGGCTACACCTTC; CDR3: CAWSVNRAGYTF
V: TRBV20-1; J: TRBJ2-7; D: TRBD1; size: many; DNA: TGCAGTGCTAGCGACTTTCAGGGGGCGCGAAGCTACGAGCAGTACTTC; CDR3: CSASDFQGARSYEQYF
V: TRBV19; J: TRBJ2-5; D: .; size: .; DNA: TGTGCCAGTAGTCTCCGAGGGAGCCCTCAAGAGACCCAGTACTTC; CDR3: CASSLRGSPQETQYF